Listed here is a single T cell receptor beta chain. The data stem from a study of shared clonotypes between healthy human individuals. Germline V gene lookup returns CDR1 SGHTS and CDR2 YDEGEE. The CDR3 totals 19 residues. Trimming removed 5 bases from V and 0 bases from J; junction bases left unmatched: 16. TCRdb's copy holds only in-frame clones and misses some; the assay was immunoSEQ multiplex PCR. The sample yields a few hundred thousand clones, about 74% seen once. This TCR was sampled from a woman aged 40-49 years in good health. Some clones in this sample may be carry-over from other donors' samples. The specimen sequenced was PBMCs. V usage is TRBV5-8 and J usage is TRBJ2-1; 8 bases are a match to TRBD2. CDR3 sequence reads: CASRTLGGSGGSSYNEQFF. The CDR3, as DNA: TGTGCCAGCAGGACCCTTGGGGGGAGCGGGGGAAGCTCCTACAATGAGCAGTTCTTC. Supplemented by reference TRBV5-8 and TRBJ2-1, the full variable domain reads EAGVTQSPTHLIKTRGQQATLRCSPISGHTSVYWYQQALGLGLQFLLWYDEGEERNRGNFPPRFSGRQFPNYSSELNVNALELEDSALYLCASRTLGGSGGSSYNEQFFGPGTRLTVL.